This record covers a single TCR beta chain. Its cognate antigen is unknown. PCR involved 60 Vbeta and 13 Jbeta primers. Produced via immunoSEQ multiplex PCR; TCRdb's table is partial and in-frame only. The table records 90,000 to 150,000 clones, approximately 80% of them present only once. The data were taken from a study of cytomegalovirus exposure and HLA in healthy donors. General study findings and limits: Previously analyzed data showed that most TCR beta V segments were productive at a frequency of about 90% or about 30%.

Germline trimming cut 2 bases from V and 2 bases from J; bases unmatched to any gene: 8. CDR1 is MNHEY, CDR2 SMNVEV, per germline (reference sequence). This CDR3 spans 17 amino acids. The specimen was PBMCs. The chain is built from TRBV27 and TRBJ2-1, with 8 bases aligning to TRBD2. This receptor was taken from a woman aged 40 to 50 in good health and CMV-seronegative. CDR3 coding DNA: TGTGCCAGCAGTTTACCCCCGGGAGGGGCCCCCTACAATGAGCAGTTCTTC. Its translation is CASSLPPGGAPYNEQFF.